These 25 T cell receptor beta chains were all obtained from the same sample, sequenced in a study of Graves' ophthalmopathy and Graves' hyperthyroidism. Transcripts of RNA were the source for amplifying TCR beta CDR3 regions. HTBI-primed first-round RT-PCR preceded second-round multiplex PCR. Each CDR3 protein gets one entry after TCRdb re-called the multiplex PCR reads with MiXCR. This table holds around 670,000 distinct CDR3 sequences, about 44% found once. Sequenced material: peripheral blood. These receptors originate from an adult man with Graves' ophthalmopathy.

This clonotype came up many times. V is TRBV29-1 and J is TRBJ1-2; D is possibly TRBD1 (6 bases). From germline, CDR1 is SQVTM and CDR2 ANQGSEA. The length of the CDR3 is 13 residues. V lost 3 bases, J lost 5 bases, and 13 bases lay in between. CDR3 bases: TGCAGCGTTGAGAGGACAGCGGAGTATGGCTACACCTTC. Amino acids: CSVERTAEYGYTF.

The gene calls are TRBV25-1 and TRBJ1-1, with D possibly being TRBD1 (6 bases). The CDR3 length is 13 residues. Looked up from germline, CDR1 is MGHDK and CDR2 is SYGVNS. The V end was cut by 8 bases, the J end by 5 bases, with 15 bases between. CDR3 nucleotide sequence: TGTGCCAGCCTTGGGGGGGGCCGGACTGAAGCTTTCTTT. The encoded protein is CASLGGGRTEAFF.

The chain joins TRBV7-2 to TRBJ1-1; no firm D call. The CDR3 spans 15 residues. The germline V gene has CDR1 SGHTA and CDR2 FQGNSA. Trimming shortened V by 4 bases and J by 1 base, and 13 bases separated the two germline ends. The CDR3 DNA reads as TGTGCCAGCAGCTCCACAATCGGCCCGAACACTGAAGCTTTCTTT. This codes for CASSSTIGPNTEAFF. The whole variable domain, filled in from reference TRBV7-2 and TRBJ1-1, reads GAGVSQSPSNKVTEKGKDVELRCDPISGHTALYWYRQSLGQGLEFLIYFQGNSAPDKSGLPSDRFSAERTGGSVSTLTIQRTQQEDSAVYLCASSSTIGPNTEAFFGQGTRLTVV.

This clonotype was seen at least ten times. The chain is built from TRBV24-1 and TRBJ2-5, with TRBD1 matching over 8 bases. This CDR3 comprises 15 residues. V was clipped by 3 bases and J by 2 bases; unmatched bases: 4. Germline V gene data show CDR1 as KGHDR and CDR2 as SFDVKD. The CDR3, as DNA: TGTGCCACCAGTGATCTTGGACAGGGTCAAGAGACCCAGTACTTC. It translates to CATSDLGQGQETQYF.

The J gene is TRBJ1-2, the V gene TRBV9; D is ambiguous. This CDR3 comprises 14 residues. Germline CDR1 and CDR2: SGDLS and YYNGEE. Trimming took 1 base from V and 1 from J, leaving 8 bases between them. CDR3 in amino acids: CASSVTGVNYGYTF. CDR3 coding DNA: TGTGCCAGCAGCGTAACGGGAGTTAACTATGGCTACACCTTC.

This clonotype was observed once. The chain employs TRBV10-3 and TRBJ1-1, with D tentatively TRBD1 (5 bases). This CDR3 comprises 14 residues. Deletions cut 3 bases from V and 5 bases from J, with 13 bases between. CDR1 ENHRY and CDR2 SYGVKD come from the germline V gene. The CDR3 coding sequence is TGTGCCATCAGTGAATACGGGGCTTGGACTGAAGCTTTCTTT. It codes for CAISEYGAWTEAFF.

This clonotype was seen a handful of times. The V gene is TRBV20-1, the J gene TRBJ2-5; D might be TRBD1 (6 bases). Germline V CDR1 and CDR2: DFQATT, SNEGSKA (reference sequence). This CDR3 is built from 14 residues. V lost 3 bases to trimming and J lost 4 bases, with 15 bases between them. Written as DNA, the CDR3 is TGCAGTGCTAGCTCTATGGGGGCGTTAGAGACCCAGTACTTC. It specifies CSASSMGALETQYF.

This clonotype was counted between two and nine times. Written as DNA, the CDR3 is TGTGCCAGCAGCCTTTGGACTAGCGGGTCGGAGACCCAGTACTTC. Translated, it gives CASSLWTSGSETQYF. This chain joins TRBV7-2 and TRBJ2-5, with TRBD2 matching 11 bases. The germline V gene encodes CDR1 SGHTA and CDR2 FQGNSA. Unmatched junction bases numbered 7, after V lost 5 bases and J lost 5 bases. This CDR3 has 15 residues.

A word on this clonotype: A much larger clonotype is one base distant, so this may be a read error. J is TRBJ1-1 and V is TRBV9, with D unclear. The germline gives CDR1 SGDLS, CDR2 YYNGEE. The CDR3 is 14 residues long. The CDR3 DNA follows: TGTACCAGCAGCGTAGGTGGAGAGAACACTGAAGCTTTCTTT. As protein: CTSSVGGENTEAFF.

The chain combines TRBV15 with TRBJ1-6; D is possibly TRBD1 (6 bases). The CDR3 consists of 16 residues. Germline CDR1 and CDR2: LNHNV and YYDKDF (reference sequence). Deletions cut 3 bases from V and 9 bases from J, with 18 bases between. The DNA for the CDR3 is TGTGCCACCAGCAGGACTAGCGGGGGCAGAAGTTCACCCCTCCACTTT. It is translated as CATSRTSGGRSSPLHF.

This clonotype was detected a few times. The chain employs TRBV7-7 and TRBJ2-7; TRBD2 matches at 9 bases. The CDR3 consists of 13 residues. V shed 3 bases and J 4 bases; nucleotides not matched to a gene: 1. Germline values: CDR1 SSHAT, CDR2 FNYEAQ (reference sequence). The DNA of the CDR3 is TGTGCCAGCAGCTTGCGGGAGGGGTACGAGCAGTACTTC. Amino acid sequence: CASSLREGYEQYF.

With regard to this clonotype: This likely comes from a read error, as the CDR3 has no conserved phenylalanine or tryptophan at its end. It is unclear where the CDR3 begins or ends on the DNA, so no DNA is shown, and the CDR3 is as TCRdb lists it. The chain couples TRBV19 to TRBJ2-5; the DNA was not used to check the table's D call, TRBD1. CDR1 and CDR2 from the germline V gene are LNHDA and SQIVND (reference sequence). Including both end residues, the CDR3 is 11 amino acids long. CDR3 amino acids: CASSIRGTQHT.

The chain combines TRBV5-1 with TRBJ2-7; D call uncertain. The CDR3 runs 14 residues. The germline CDR1 and CDR2 sequences are SGHRS and YFSETQ. With 0 bases removed from V and 7 bases from J, the gap between germline ends came to 14 bases. CDR3 nucleotide sequence: TGCGCCAGCAGCTTGGGACCGAACACCGGGGAGCAGTACTTC. Residues: CASSLGPNTGEQYF.

The chain uses TRBV7-2 and TRBJ1-1; maybe TRBD1 (5 bases). Looked up from germline, CDR1 is SGHTA and CDR2 is FQGNSA. This CDR3 region has 15 residues. V lost 4 bases and J 1 base, leaving 13 bases between the germline ends. The CDR3 sequence is CASSSWGGWNTEAFF. CDR3 DNA sequence: TGTGCCAGCAGCTCCTGGGGGGGGTGGAACACTGAAGCTTTCTTT.

The genes are TRBV2 and TRBJ2-6; D not certain. V shed 6 bases and J shed 0 bases, with 12 bases lying between them. Germline CDR1 SNHLY, CDR2 FYNNEI. The CDR3 contains 16 residues. Here the CDR3 DNA reads TGTGCCAGCAGATTGACGGAAGCCTCTGGGGCCAACGTCCTGACTTTC. Translated, it gives CASRLTEASGANVLTF.

There are a few counts of this clonotype. A much more abundant neighbour one base away suggests this may be a read error. The J gene is TRBJ2-7, the V gene TRBV12-3 or TRBV12-4, with unresolved D. This CDR3 region has 12 residues. CDR3 in amino acids: CVSSLRPYEQYF. The DNA for the CDR3 is TGTGTCAGCAGTTTAAGACCATACGAGCAGTACTTC.

To note about this clonotype: The junction and the germline gene differ at one end; a read error may be behind it. The DNA for the CDR3 is TGTGCCAGCAGTTACAAACCGACAGGGAGCTCTGGAAACACCATATATTTT. As protein: CASSYKPTGSSGNTIYF. The chain joins TRBV10-3 to TRBJ1-3, with 7 bases matching TRBD1. Germline V gives CDR1 ENHRY, CDR2 SYGVKD. The CDR3 contains 17 residues.

The chain links TRBV7-7 to TRBJ2-2, with 9 bases fitting TRBD2. The CDR3 consists of 15 residues. J lost 5 bases, V lost 1 base, and 2 bases had no gene match. Looked up from germline, CDR1 is SSHAT and CDR2 is FNYEAQ (reference sequence). CDR3 nucleotides: TGTGCCAGCAGCTTAGATCTAGCGGGGACCGGGGAGCTGTTTTTT. It translates to CASSLDLAGTGELFF.

This clonotype was detected many times. The V gene is TRBV25-1, the J gene TRBJ2-2; no clear D gene. Trimming removed 8 bases from V and 1 base from J, with 5 bases in between. This CDR3 spans 12 amino acids. Per the germline V gene, CDR1 is MGHDK and CDR2 is SYGVNS. CDR3 in amino acids: CASDQNTGELFF. The CDR3 coding sequence is TGTGCCAGCGACCAGAACACCGGGGAGCTGTTTTTT.

This clonotype was found many times. This chain uses TRBV10-3 with TRBJ1-2; D perhaps matches TRBD1 (5 bases). Trimming took off 7 bases at V and 3 bases at J, with 12 bases between the two ends. This CDR3 contains 13 residues. Germline loops: CDR1 ENHRY, CDR2 SYGVKD. This chain's CDR3 is CAINRGVDYGYTF. The CDR3 bases are TGTGCCATCAACCGGGGGGTTGACTATGGCTACACCTTC.

This rearrangement joins TRBV20-1 to TRBJ1-5, with D maybe TRBD1 (5 bases). The CDR3 has 15 amino acids. The ends were cut back, 0 bases at V and 0 bases at J, with 9 bases in the middle. Germline V gene data show CDR1 as DFQATT and CDR2 as SNEGSKA (reference sequence). CDR3 in DNA: TGCAGTGCTAGAGAAGGGGCCAGTAGCAATCAGCCCCAGCATTTT. This gives the protein CSAREGASSNQPQHF.

With respect to this clonotype: This could be a read error, since a much larger clone is one nucleotide away. Likely a read error: the CDR3 ends without its conserved phenylalanine or tryptophan. The chain recombines TRBV29-1 with TRBJ1-1; no firm D call. The germline gives CDR1 SQVTM, CDR2 ANQGSEA. This CDR3 has 10 residues. Trimming shortened V by 5 bases and J by 7 bases, and 8 bases separated the two germline ends. The CDR3 DNA follows: TGCAGCGTTCTACCGGGTGAAGCTTTCTCT. This translates into CSVLPGEAFS.

The genes are TRBV19 and TRBJ2-3, with D possibly matching TRBD2 (5 bases). V was pared by 6 bases and J by 2 bases, with 18 bases between. In germline, CDR1 is LNHDA, CDR2 SQIVND (reference sequence). There are 16 residues in the CDR3. The CDR3 spells CASSPLAAEYTDTQYF. DNA for the CDR3: TGTGCCAGTAGCCCCTTAGCAGCGGAGTACACAGATACGCAGTATTTT.

This clonotype was picked up a small number of times. This chain uses TRBV7-9 with TRBJ2-5; 8 nucleotides align to TRBD1. The ends lost 5 bases at V and 3 bases at J; junction bases unmatched: 11. CDR1 and CDR2 from the germline V gene are SEHNR and FQNEAQ (reference sequence). This CDR3 region has 16 residues. The CDR3 nucleotides read TGTGCCAGCAGCCGACCCAGGGGGCGGGGAGAAGAGACCCAGTACTTC. Its protein is CASSRPRGRGEETQYF.

About this clonotype: This sequence may be a read error, since a much larger clone differs from it by one base. The gene calls are TRBV2 and TRBJ1-2; D is possibly TRBD1 (6 bases). The CDR3 covers 12 residues. Per germline, CDR1 SNHLY and CDR2 FYNNEI. V was cut by 4 bases and J by 8 bases, with 11 bases left in between. The CDR3 sequence: CASSGRDTGYTF. The CDR3 nucleotides are TGTGCCAGCAGTGGCCGGGACACCGGCTACACCTTC.